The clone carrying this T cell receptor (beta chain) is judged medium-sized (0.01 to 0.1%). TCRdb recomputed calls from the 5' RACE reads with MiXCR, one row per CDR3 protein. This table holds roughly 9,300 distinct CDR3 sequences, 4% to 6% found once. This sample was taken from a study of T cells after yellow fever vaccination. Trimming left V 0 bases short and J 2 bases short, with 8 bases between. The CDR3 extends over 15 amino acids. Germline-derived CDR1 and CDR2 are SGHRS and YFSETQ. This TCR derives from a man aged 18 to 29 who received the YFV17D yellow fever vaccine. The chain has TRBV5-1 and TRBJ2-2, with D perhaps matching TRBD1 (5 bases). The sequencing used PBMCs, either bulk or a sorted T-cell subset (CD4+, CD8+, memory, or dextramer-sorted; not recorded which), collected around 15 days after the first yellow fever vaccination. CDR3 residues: CASSLARANTGELFF. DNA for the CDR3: TGCGCCAGCAGCTTGGCCAGGGCAAACACCGGGGAGCTGTTTTTT.